The next 15 T cell receptor beta chains were all read from a single sample in a study of blood T cell repertoires in COVID-19. TCRdb keeps only in-frame clones here, not all; method: immunoSEQ multiplex PCR. The table shows 150,000 to 200,000 clones, with approximately 85% occurring only once. The sample taken for sequencing was peripheral blood. The receptor source for this set is a woman aged 80 or over with acute or convalescent COVID-19.

The rearrangement joins TRBV25-1 to TRBJ1-2; no clear D. Germline-derived CDR1 and CDR2 are MGHDK and SYGVNS. CDR3 length: 15 amino acids. V was cut by 0 bases and J by 1 base, with 9 bases left in between. The DNA of the CDR3 is TGTGCCAGCAGTGAATATATGGGCAGTAACTATGGCTACACCTTC. Protein sequence: CASSEYMGSNYGYTF.

The J gene is TRBJ1-1, the V gene TRBV20-1; possible D gene TRBD1, 5 bases. CDR3 length: 13 residues. CDR1 DFQATT and CDR2 SNEGSKA come from the germline V gene (reference sequence). Trimming cost V 3 bases and J 5 bases, with 13 bases left between them. The CDR3 DNA is TGCAGTGCTAGTCGGCCAGGGAAGACTGAAGCTTTCTTT. Residues: CSASRPGKTEAFF.

This sequence joins TRBV6-5 and TRBJ2-7, with D tentatively TRBD2 (5 bases). The germline CDR1 and CDR2 sequences are MNHEY and SVGAGI. V was clipped by 10 bases and J by 3 bases, with 19 bases between them. The CDR3 has 14 amino acids. The DNA of the CDR3 is TGTGCCACCAGACGGGGATCTACGTTCTACGAGCAGTACTTC. This gives the protein CATRRGSTFYEQYF.

The rearrangement uses TRBV4-3 and TRBJ2-5; TRBD2 matches at 8 bases. There are 18 residues in the CDR3. Trimming removed 1 base from V and 0 bases from J; junction bases left unmatched: 10. The germline CDR1 and CDR2 sequences are LGHNA and YSLEER. This CDR3 reads CASSQVISTSGNQETQYF. The CDR3 DNA sequence: TGCGCCAGCAGCCAAGTTATCAGCACTAGCGGTAACCAAGAGACCCAGTACTTC.

The genes are TRBV3-1 (or the pseudogene TRBV3-2) and TRBJ2-6; a weak D match, TRBD2 (6 bases). CDR3 size: 16 residues. V gave up 9 bases and J gave up 4 bases, with 19 bases separating them. Germline loops: CDR1 LGHDT, CDR2 YNNKEL (reference sequence). The CDR3 DNA follows: TGTGCCAGTACAGGACGCCGGGGGACCGGGGCCAACGTCCTGACTTTC. Translated, it gives CASTGRRGTGANVLTF.

The rearrangement uses TRBV2 and TRBJ2-3; 7 bases line up with TRBD2. CDR1 is SNHLY and CDR2 is FYNNEI in the germline V gene. The CDR3 loop spans 15 amino acids. The junction had 10 bases not matched to a gene; V was cut back by 10 bases and J by 0 bases. CDR3: CATGSSGKSTDTQYF. The CDR3 DNA follows: TGTGCCACCGGATCTAGCGGAAAGAGCACAGATACGCAGTATTTT.

Points on this clone: One junction end disagrees with the germline gene, perhaps due to a read error. The J gene is TRBJ2-7, the V gene TRBV30, with TRBD2 identical over 9 bases. There are 15 residues in the CDR3. Germline V gene data show CDR1 as GTSNPN and CDR2 as SVGIG (reference sequence). The CDR3, as DNA: TGTGCCTGGAGTGTACCTAGTGGCGGGAGGGCCCGAGAGTCGTTC. This gives the protein CAWSVPSGGRARESF.

This sequence joins TRBV7-8 and TRBJ2-3; a possible D gene is TRBD1 (6 bases). The CDR3 loop spans 15 amino acids. CDR1 is SGHVS and CDR2 is FQNEAQ in the germline V gene. Trimming pared 4 bases from V and 0 bases from J, leaving 11 bases between. CDR3 sequence (DNA): TGTGCCAGCAGCTATGAGGACAGAAGCACAGATACGCAGTATTTT. Protein: CASSYEDRSTDTQYF.

This chain links TRBV19 with TRBJ1-1; D ambiguous. Looked up from germline, CDR1 is LNHDA and CDR2 is SQIVND (reference sequence). This CDR3 spans 13 amino acids. Trimming pared 4 bases from V and 1 base from J, leaving 7 bases between. CDR3 amino acids: CASSTRWNTEAFF. CDR3 DNA sequence: TGTGCCAGTAGTACCAGGTGGAACACTGAAGCTTTCTTT. The full variable domain, with the rest looked up from reference TRBV19 and TRBJ1-1, is DGGITQSPKYLFRKEGQNVTLSCEQNLNHDAMYWYRQDPGQGLRLIYYSQIVNDFQKGDIAEGYSVSREKKESFPLTVTSAQKNPTAFYLCASSTRWNTEAFFGQGTRLTVV.

The CDR3 region is CASSPLSGQGKTEAFF. CDR3 DNA: TGCGCCAGCAGCCCACTTTCGGGACAGGGGAAAACTGAAGCTTTCTTT. J is TRBJ1-1 and V is TRBV4-1; 10 bases line up with TRBD1. Germline assignment: CDR1 MGHRA and CDR2 YSYEKL. The CDR3 length is 16 residues. Trimming cost V 4 bases and J 5 bases; bases outside gene matches: 10.

The rearrangement links TRBV4-1 to TRBJ1-4; possibly TRBD1 for D (5 bases). CDR3 length equals 16 residues. Trimming took 7 bases from V and 8 from J, leaving 23 bases between them. Germline assignment: CDR1 MGHRA and CDR2 YSYEKL. DNA of the CDR3: TGCGCCAGCAACCCTCCCGGACACAGGATGGGGGAAAAACTGTTTTTT. It encodes CASNPPGHRMGEKLFF.

Here the CDR3 reads CASKGQGSHGYTF. Written as DNA, the CDR3 is TGTGCCAGTAAGGGACAGGGGTCTCATGGCTACACCTTC. The chain recombines TRBV19 with TRBJ1-2; TRBD1 matches 10 bases. Per the germline V gene, CDR1 is LNHDA and CDR2 is SQIVND (reference sequence). The V segment lost 7 bases and the J segment 6 bases; nucleotides outside the gene matches: 5. There are 13 residues in the CDR3.

The chain couples TRBV6-5 to TRBJ1-4; 8 nucleotides line up with TRBD1. CDR1 MNHEY and CDR2 SVGAGI come from the germline V gene. CDR3 length: 14 residues. Germline trimming cut 4 bases from V and 7 bases from J; bases unmatched to any gene: 5. CDR3 nucleotide sequence: TGTGCCAGCAGTTCCTTCACAGGGGGTGAAAAACTGTTTTTT. Translating gives CASSSFTGGEKLFF.

The chain employs TRBV27 and TRBJ2-5; D is perhaps TRBD2 (6 bases). The germline V gene encodes CDR1 MNHEY and CDR2 SMNVEV (reference sequence). This CDR3 is built from 13 residues. V was cut by 1 base and J by 5 bases, with 8 bases left in between. The CDR3 here is CASSLWGEETQYF. Here the CDR3 DNA reads TGTGCCAGCAGTTTATGGGGGGAGGAGACCCAGTACTTC.

This clone was detected a few times. This chain links TRBV5-4 with TRBJ2-2; the match to TRBD2 covers 7 bases. The CDR3 is 17 residues long. CDR1 and CDR2 (germline): SGHNT, YYREEE (reference sequence). After removal of 4 bases from V and 2 bases from J, the junction contained 11 bases not matched to a gene. The CDR3 region has the DNA TGTGCCAGCAGCCCCTACCCCGGGACTACTAACACCGGGGAGCTGTTTTTT. As protein: CASSPYPGTTNTGELFF.